The 18 T cell receptor beta chains below were found in one sample sequenced in a study of T cell responses to AZD1222 COVID-19 vaccine. Sequencing was performed with immunoSEQ multiplex PCR; in TCRdb, only in-frame clones are kept and a portion is missing. The sample has about 140,000 clones; 90% are singletons. The source material was peripheral blood, sampled on day 0 of AZD1222 vaccination. The receptors come from an adult in good health.

This chain connects TRBV9 to TRBJ2-3, with D maybe TRBD2 (6 bases). The germline gives CDR1 SGDLS, CDR2 YYNGEE. The CDR3 length is 14 residues. The V end was cut by 8 bases, the J end by 4 bases, with 17 bases between. CDR3 sequence reads: CASAGRSGPDTQYF. CDR3 coding DNA: TGTGCCAGTGCGGGACGGAGCGGTCCAGATACGCAGTATTTT.

This chain uses TRBV5-4 with TRBJ2-2; the D gene is possibly TRBD1 (6 bases). V was clipped by 0 bases and J by 5 bases, with 17 bases between them. The CDR3 runs to 17 residues. The germline V gene has CDR1 SGHNT and CDR2 YYREEE (reference sequence). The CDR3 bases are TGTGCCAGCAGCTTGGTAGGTCGGCAGGGGAGAACCGGGGAGCTGTTTTTT. This translates into CASSLVGRQGRTGELFF.

V usage is TRBV28 and J usage is TRBJ1-4, with D perhaps matching TRBD1 (5 bases). Looked up from germline, CDR1 is MDHEN and CDR2 is SYDVKM. The V end was cut by 4 bases, the J end by 5 bases, with 5 bases between. This CDR3 is 12 amino acids long. As DNA, the CDR3 is TGTGCCAGCAGTTCAGGGAATGAAAAACTGTTTTTT. It is translated as CASSSGNEKLFF.

This clone came up many times. The V and J genes are TRBV7-2 and TRBJ2-5; TRBD2 matches 10 bases. The trim removed 1 base at V and 7 bases at J, leaving 9 bases unmatched. The germline V gene has CDR1 SGHTA and CDR2 FQGNSA. The CDR3 runs to 16 residues. CDR3 bases: TGTGCCAGCAGCTTAGGTACTAGCGGGGTCCCGGGGACCCAGTACTTC. As protein: CASSLGTSGVPGTQYF. Complete variable domain (other parts from reference TRBV7-2 and TRBJ2-5): GAGVSQSPSNKVTEKGKDVELRCDPISGHTALYWYRQSLGQGLEFLIYFQGNSAPDKSGLPSDRFSAERTGGSVSTLTIQRTQQEDSAVYLCASSLGTSGVPGTQYFGPGTRLLVL.

J is TRBJ2-7 and V is TRBV19; D might be TRBD1 (6 bases). Per germline, CDR1 LNHDA and CDR2 SQIVND (reference sequence). CDR3 length: 12 residues. The V end lost 6 bases, the J end lost 7 bases, and 13 bases lay between the germline ends. The CDR3 DNA is TGTGCCAGTAGGATCCCCGGACAGGAGCAGTACTTC. This encodes CASRIPGQEQYF.

In DNA, the CDR3 is TGTGCCAGCAGCAAAGATTGGACTAGCGGGGGGAGAGACACATCGAACACCGGGGAGCTGTTTTTT. Its protein product is CASSKDWTSGGRDTSNTGELFF. The V gene is TRBV21-1, the J gene TRBJ2-2; the DNA was not used to check the table's D call, TRBD2. TRBV21-1 is given as a pseudogene. There are 22 residues in the CDR3.

The rearrangement links TRBV10-1 to TRBJ2-1; D is possibly TRBD1 or TRBD2 (5 bases each). Trimming shortened V by 6 bases and J by 4 bases, and 10 bases separated the two germline ends. The CDR3 sequence is 13 residues long. Per the germline V gene, CDR1 is WNHNN and CDR2 is SYGVQD (reference sequence). CDR3 amino acids: CASSQRTYNEQFF. The CDR3 DNA reads as TGCGCCAGCAGCCAGCGGACATACAATGAGCAGTTCTTC.

This sequence joins TRBV11-2 and TRBJ2-3; TRBD2 is a possible D gene (5 bases). Germline CDR1 SGHAT, CDR2 FQNNGV. Deletions cut 1 base from V and 6 bases from J, with 5 bases between. The CDR3 covers 12 residues. This chain's CDR3 is CASSLAGDTQYF. CDR3 bases: TGTGCCAGCAGCTTAGCGGGGGATACGCAGTATTTT.

The chain combines TRBV19 with TRBJ2-7, with D possibly called TRBD1 or TRBD2 (5 bases each). Between the trimmed V and J ends, which lost 1 base and 7 bases, there was a span of 20 bases. This CDR3 spans 16 amino acids. The germline CDR1 and CDR2 sequences are LNHDA and SQIVND (reference sequence). CDR3 bases: TGTGCCAGTAGTATAGCCCCCGGGGCGCAGGTGAGGGAGCAGTACTTC. It specifies CASSIAPGAQVREQYF.

This clone was seen only once. This chain connects TRBV21-1 to TRBJ1-2; TRBD1, the table's D call, lacks a check against the DNA. TRBV21-1 is a pseudogene segment. The CDR3 is 12 residues long. The CDR3 loop is CASSQDRNGYTF. CDR3 in DNA: TGTGCCAGCAGCCAGGACAGGAATGGCTACACCTTC.

The rearrangement uses TRBV19 and TRBJ1-3; unclear D gene. Germline lookup yields CDR1 LNHDA and CDR2 SQIVND (reference sequence). CDR3 length: 15 residues. V was cut by 8 bases and J by 4 bases, with 18 bases left in between. The CDR3 region has the DNA TGTGCCAGTGTCCTGGACGGGGTCAGCGGAAACACCATATATTTT. Translation gives CASVLDGVSGNTIYF.

The CDR3, as DNA: TGCAGCGTTGAAGGTTCTGCGCATGACAGTCCTTTGGAAGCTTTCTTT. Its protein product is CSVEGSAHDSPLEAFF. The rearrangement links TRBV29-1 to TRBJ1-1; a weak D match, TRBD1 (5 bases). CDR1 and CDR2 from the germline V gene are SQVTM and ANQGSEA. The CDR3 covers 16 residues. Trimming pared 1 base from V and 8 bases from J, leaving 23 bases between.

This chain links TRBV6-5 with TRBJ1-6, with 7 bases fitting TRBD1. Germline loops: CDR1 MNHEY, CDR2 SVGAGI. The CDR3 is 14 residues long. V shed 4 bases and J 5 bases; nucleotides not matched to a gene: 2. CDR3 region: CASSFDRDNSPLHF. For the CDR3, the DNA is TGTGCCAGCAGTTTCGACAGGGATAATTCACCCCTCCACTTT.

V is TRBV19 and J is TRBJ1-5; 11 positions match TRBD1. The CDR3 is made up of 15 amino acids. In germline, CDR1 is LNHDA, CDR2 SQIVND (reference sequence). With 9 bases clipped from V and 7 bases from J, the junction kept 11 bases outside the gene matches. The CDR3 reads CASHRTGGAEQPQHF. The CDR3 DNA sequence: TGTGCCAGCCACCGGACAGGGGGCGCGGAACAGCCCCAGCATTTT.

This chain connects TRBV7-9 to TRBJ1-1, with TRBD1 identical over 11 bases. The V gene end was trimmed by 6 bases and the J gene end by 5 bases; junction bases not matched to a gene: 11. This CDR3 is built from 16 residues. The germline V gene encodes CDR1 SEHNR and CDR2 FQNEAQ (reference sequence). CDR3 amino acids: CASRSGQGVSRTEAFF. The CDR3 DNA follows: TGTGCCAGCAGGTCGGGACAGGGGGTTTCGAGGACTGAAGCTTTCTTT.

The chain recombines TRBV7-9 with TRBJ2-7; a possible D gene is TRBD2 (7 bases). V was shortened by 4 bases and J by 0 bases, with 22 bases between the two germline ends. The germline V gene has CDR1 SEHNR and CDR2 FQNEAQ (reference sequence). This CDR3 has 18 residues. The CDR3 loop is CASSSLGGQGTPSYEQYF. Written as DNA, the CDR3 is TGTGCCAGCAGCTCGCTGGGGGGGCAGGGGACCCCCTCCTACGAGCAGTACTTC.

J is TRBJ2-1 and V is TRBV11-2; tentatively, D is TRBD1 (6 bases). V lost 0 bases and J lost 10, with 16 bases in between. This CDR3 region has 15 residues. In germline, CDR1 is SGHAT, CDR2 FQNNGV. The CDR3 nucleotides are TGTGCCAGCAGCTTAGATGGGGGACAAGGAAGGGAGCAGTTCTTC. The encoded protein is CASSLDGGQGREQFF.

The rearrangement links TRBV7-9 to TRBJ2-1, with a weak D call TRBD2 (6 bases). CDR1 is SEHNR, CDR2 FQNEAQ, per germline (reference sequence). The ends were cut back, 5 bases at V and 4 bases at J, with 24 bases in the middle. The CDR3 extends over 18 amino acids. The CDR3 here is CASSTNRLVGGRYNEQFF. CDR3 nucleotide sequence: TGTGCCAGCAGCACAAACCGGCTAGTCGGGGGAAGATACAATGAGCAGTTCTTC. The full variable domain, completed using reference TRBV7-9 and TRBJ2-1, is DTGVSQNPRHKITKRGQNVTFRCDPISEHNRLYWYRQTLGQGPEFLTYFQNEAQLEKSRLLSDRFSAERPKGSFSTLEIQRTEQGDSAMYLCASSTNRLVGGRYNEQFFGPGTRLTVL.